Each of the 32 T cell receptor beta chains below was sequenced from the same sample in a study of early T cells in non-severe SARS-CoV-2 infection. TCRdb fed the 5' RACE reads into MiXCR, producing one record per CDR3 protein. Found here are roughly 29,000 distinct CDR3 sequences, 5.3% of them singletons; the top ten hold approximately 4.5%. The sequencing input was whole blood. Source of these receptors: an adult who was a healthcare worker with PCR-confirmed SARS-CoV-2 infection or an uninfected control (not recorded which).

The sample holds many counts of this clonotype. CDR3 in amino acids: CASTSRLAGVEETQYF. CDR3 nucleotide sequence: TGTGCCAGCACCTCTAGACTAGCGGGAGTTGAAGAGACCCAGTACTTC. The rearrangement joins TRBV13 to TRBJ2-5; 12 bases line up with TRBD2. CDR3 length: 16 residues. With 7 bases clipped from V and 3 bases from J, the junction kept 9 bases outside the gene matches. Germline V gene lookup returns CDR1 PRHDT and CDR2 FYEKMQ (reference sequence).

This clonotype was recorded at least ten times. The chain has TRBV7-3 and TRBJ2-3; TRBD2 might be the D (5 bases). Germline-derived CDR1 and CDR2 are SGHTA and FQGTGA. The ends were cut back, 4 bases at V and 4 bases at J, with 9 bases in the middle. The CDR3 consists of 13 residues. Written as DNA, the CDR3 is TGTGCCAGCAGCTCGCTAGCAGCAGATACGCAGTATTTT. Translation: CASSSLAADTQYF. The variable domain in full, completed from reference TRBV7-3 and TRBJ2-3, reads GAGVSQTPSNKVTEKGKYVELRCDPISGHTALYWYRQSLGQGPEFLIYFQGTGAADDSGLPNDRFFAVRPEGSVSTLKIQRTERGDSAVYLCASSSLAADTQYFGPGTRLTVL.

At least ten counts were recorded for this clonotype. The chain recombines TRBV28 with TRBJ1-1, with no clear D. The ends were cut back, 2 bases at V and 1 base at J, with 8 bases in the middle. The CDR3 sequence is 14 residues long. CDR1 is MDHEN, CDR2 SYDVKM, per germline. The CDR3 protein is CASSLGQRNTEAFF. CDR3 bases: TGTGCCAGCAGTTTAGGGCAGCGGAACACTGAAGCTTTCTTT.

This clonotype was recorded at least ten times. The chain is built from TRBV5-5 and TRBJ2-7; TRBD1 matches 8 bases. Per the germline V gene, CDR1 is SGHKS and CDR2 is YYEKEE (reference sequence). V lost 4 bases, J lost 3 bases, and 3 bases stayed unmatched. The CDR3 has 13 amino acids. CDR3 sequence: CASSRGTGYEQYF. CDR3 DNA sequence: TGTGCCAGCAGCCGCGGGACAGGCTACGAGCAGTACTTC.

At least ten counts were recorded for this clonotype. The CDR3 region has the DNA TGTGCCAGCAGTCCTAGACTAGCGGACACAAGAGGCGACGAGCAGTACTTC. Translated, it gives CASSPRLADTRGDEQYF. The rearrangement joins TRBV6-6 to TRBJ2-7; 9 nucleotides align to TRBD2. The germline CDR1 and CDR2 sequences are MNHNY and SVGAGI (reference sequence). This CDR3 spans 17 amino acids. V was pared by 5 bases and J by 5 bases, with 16 bases of the junction left unmatched.

This clonotype was picked up many times. The V and J genes are TRBV30 and TRBJ2-5; a possible D gene is TRBD2 (6 bases). Trimming shortened V by 0 bases and J by 4 bases, and 15 bases separated the two germline ends. This CDR3 has 15 amino acids. Germline V lookup: CDR1 GTSNPN, CDR2 SVGIG (reference sequence). CDR3 sequence (DNA): TGTGCCTGGAGTGTATCGCCGGGGGTAGGAGAGACCCAGTACTTC. Translation gives CAWSVSPGVGETQYF.

This clonotype was counted at least ten times. This chain joins TRBV29-1 and TRBJ2-2; no firm D call. V lost 3 bases and J 5 bases, leaving 16 bases between the germline ends. Looked up from germline, CDR1 is SQVTM and CDR2 is ANQGSEA. CDR3 length: 15 residues. CDR3 in amino acids: CSVDLAGRETGELFF. CDR3 nucleotides: TGCAGCGTTGACCTCGCAGGACGAGAAACCGGGGAGCTGTTTTTT.

Many counts were recorded for this clonotype. J is TRBJ1-2 and V is TRBV28; D perhaps matches TRBD1 (5 bases). The germline V and J ends were trimmed by 4 bases and 4 bases, with 13 bases remaining between them. Looked up from germline, CDR1 is MDHEN and CDR2 is SYDVKM. This CDR3 contains 14 residues. CDR3: CASSWVRDPYGYTF. The CDR3 DNA sequence: TGTGCCAGCAGTTGGGTCCGGGACCCCTATGGCTACACCTTC.

This clonotype was seen many times. The rearrangement links TRBV5-1 to TRBJ1-1; 7 nucleotides match TRBD1. This CDR3 region has 14 residues. From germline, CDR1 is SGHRS and CDR2 YFSETQ. V was clipped by 2 bases and J by 2 bases; unmatched bases: 3. The CDR3 bases are TGCGCCAGCAGCTTAGGGGGCGAAAACACTGAAGCTTTCTTT. This encodes CASSLGGENTEAFF.

This clonotype was seen at least ten times. J is TRBJ2-2 and V is TRBV5-1; 9 bases map to TRBD1. Losses at the gene ends were 4 bases for V and 0 bases for J; bases not matched to a gene: 7. This CDR3 is 17 amino acids long. CDR1 is SGHRS, CDR2 YFSETQ, per germline. CDR3 DNA: TGCGCCAGCAGCCCCCTCGGACAGGGGACGAACACCGGGGAGCTGTTTTTT. Encoded protein: CASSPLGQGTNTGELFF.

The rearrangement uses TRBV29-1 and TRBJ2-7; 7 bases are a match to TRBD1. V lost 7 bases to trimming and J lost 5 bases; unmatched junction nucleotides: 11. This CDR3 contains 13 residues. Germline V gene lookup returns CDR1 SQVTM and CDR2 ANQGSEA. The DNA of the CDR3 is TGCAGCGCCAAGACAGGGAGATTGGACGAGCAGTACTTC. This encodes CSAKTGRLDEQYF.

CDR3 protein: CASSQETQYF. CDR3 nucleotide sequence: TGTGCCAGCAGCCAAGAGACCCAGTACTTC. The chain joins TRBV3-1 to TRBJ2-5; the D is unclear. Trimming took 0 bases from V and 7 from J, leaving 0 bases between them. CDR1 is LGHDT and CDR2 is YNNKEL in the germline V gene (reference sequence). The CDR3 has 10 residues.

This clonotype turned up a few times. The chain carries TRBV3-1 and TRBJ2-2; 8 bases agree with TRBD2. J lost 0 bases, V lost 1 base, and 10 bases had no gene match. Germline loops: CDR1 LGHDT, CDR2 YNNKEL (reference sequence). This CDR3 has 19 residues. This chain's CDR3 is CASSQGGGTSGTNTGELFF. The CDR3 nucleotides read TGTGCCAGCAGCCAAGGAGGGGGAACTAGCGGAACGAACACCGGGGAGCTGTTTTTT.

The chain employs TRBV6-4 and TRBJ2-3; D gene unclear. Germline V lookup: CDR1 MRHNA, CDR2 SNTAGT. This CDR3 comprises 15 residues. Trimming left V 2 bases short and J 2 bases short, with 11 bases between. The CDR3 sequence is CASSDGVRSTDTQYF. The CDR3 DNA is TGTGCCAGCAGTGACGGGGTGCGGTCCACAGATACGCAGTATTTT.

V gene TRBV29-1 combines with J gene TRBJ2-7; 10 bases fit TRBD1. Germline V gives CDR1 SQVTM, CDR2 ANQGSEA. Germline trimming cut 4 bases from V and 3 bases from J; bases unmatched to any gene: 3. CDR3 size: 13 residues. For the CDR3, the DNA is TGCAGCGTTGCCGGACAGGGGGTCTACGAGCAGTACTTC. Encoded protein: CSVAGQGVYEQYF.

This clonotype showed up many times. This sequence joins TRBV28 and TRBJ1-4; a weak D match, TRBD1 (6 bases). The length of the CDR3 is 15 residues. V was pared by 2 bases and J by 4 bases, with 11 bases between. Germline loops: CDR1 MDHEN, CDR2 SYDVKM. CDR3 DNA: TGTGCCAGCAGTTTAAATCGACAGGTTAATGAAAAACTGTTTTTT. Encoded protein: CASSLNRQVNEKLFF.

This clonotype is judged medium-sized. This chain uses TRBV9 with TRBJ1-6, with 9 bases aligning to TRBD1. The CDR3 is 16 residues long. CDR1 SGDLS and CDR2 YYNGEE come from the germline V gene. V was clipped by 1 base and J by 10 bases; unmatched bases: 9. The CDR3 DNA reads as TGTGCCAGCAGCGTAACAGATGGGACAGGGAGGTCACCCCTCCACTTT. It codes for CASSVTDGTGRSPLHF.

This clonotype was seen at least ten times. This rearrangement joins TRBV5-5 to TRBJ2-1; TRBD2 matches 7 bases. V lost 0 bases, J lost 0 bases, and 6 bases stayed unmatched. Per germline, CDR1 SGHKS and CDR2 YYEKEE (reference sequence). The CDR3 extends over 17 amino acids. The CDR3 sequence: CASSLVPSGHSYNEQFF. The CDR3 region has the DNA TGTGCCAGCAGCTTGGTGCCTAGCGGACACTCCTACAATGAGCAGTTCTTC.

This clonotype was seen at least ten times. The genes are TRBV2 and TRBJ2-3; 8 nucleotides agree with TRBD1. The V gene's germline CDR1 is SNHLY and CDR2 FYNNEI. CDR3 length equals 13 residues. The J segment lost 3 bases and the V segment lost 7 bases, leaving 3 bases of the junction unmatched. The CDR3 protein is CASNDRGTDTQYF. Here the CDR3 DNA reads TGTGCCAGCAACGACAGGGGAACAGATACGCAGTATTTT.

In its sample, this clonotype was seen many times. The rearrangement joins TRBV15 to TRBJ2-2; no definite D call. The CDR3 runs 12 residues. V was cut by 0 bases and J by 5 bases, with 1 base left in between. The germline V gene encodes CDR1 LNHNV and CDR2 YYDKDF (reference sequence). The CDR3 region is CATSRETGELFF. In DNA form, the CDR3 reads TGTGCCACCAGCAGAGAGACCGGGGAGCTGTTTTTT.

This sequence joins TRBV28 and TRBJ2-4; 7 positions match TRBD1. Germline V lookup: CDR1 MDHEN, CDR2 SYDVKM. The CDR3 covers 14 residues. Germline trimming cut 3 bases from V and 7 bases from J; bases unmatched to any gene: 6. The CDR3: CASSFTGARNIQYF. DNA for the CDR3: TGTGCCAGCAGTTTCACAGGGGCAAGGAACATTCAGTACTTC. Full variable domain (outside the CDR3, taken from reference TRBV28 and TRBJ2-4): DVKVTQSSRYLVKRTGEKVFLECVQDMDHENMFWYRQDPGLGLRLIYFSYDVKMKEKGDIPEGYSVSREKKERFSLILESASTNQTSMYLCASSFTGARNIQYFGAGTRLSVL.

There are many counts of this clonotype. V usage is TRBV4-3 and J usage is TRBJ1-5, with D possibly matching TRBD1 (6 bases). There are 15 residues in the CDR3. CDR1 is LGHNA and CDR2 is YSLEER in the germline V gene. V lost 5 bases, J lost 0 bases, and 11 bases lay in between. The CDR3 sequence: CASSFGQISNQPQHF. In nucleotides, the CDR3 is TGCGCCAGCAGCTTCGGACAGATTAGCAATCAGCCCCAGCATTTT.

V is TRBV5-4 and J is TRBJ2-6; D uncertain. The CDR3 contains 15 residues. Trimming took 0 bases from V and 6 from J, leaving 10 bases between them. Germline V gives CDR1 SGHNT, CDR2 YYREEE (reference sequence). DNA of the CDR3: TGTGCCAGCAGCTTGGGGCTCAACCCGGCCAACGTCCTGACTTTC. Amino acids: CASSLGLNPANVLTF.

This clonotype was seen at least ten times. The chain is built from TRBV19 and TRBJ2-7; 7 bases align to TRBD2. Germline V CDR1 and CDR2: LNHDA, SQIVND (reference sequence). J gave up 2 bases and V 4 bases, and 2 bases lay outside the gene matches. The CDR3 spans 13 residues. CDR3 sequence: CASSTGLPYEQYF. The CDR3 DNA reads as TGTGCCAGTAGTACGGGACTACCCTACGAGCAGTACTTC.

The chain carries TRBV28 and TRBJ2-7; D gene ambiguous. With 6 bases removed from V and 2 bases from J, the gap between germline ends came to 14 bases. The V gene's germline CDR1 is MDHEN and CDR2 SYDVKM. The CDR3 is made up of 14 amino acids. The CDR3 here is CASRISSTTYEQYF. The CDR3 DNA reads as TGTGCCAGCAGAATTAGTAGCACAACCTACGAGCAGTACTTC.

The chain is built from TRBV7-9 and TRBJ1-1, with D possibly being TRBD1 (6 bases). This CDR3 has 16 amino acids. V dropped 5 bases and J dropped 5 bases, with 21 bases sitting between them. Germline CDR1 reads SEHNR; CDR2 reads FQNEAQ (reference sequence). The CDR3 loop reads CASSPHLDSFGTEAFF. CDR3 bases: TGTGCCAGCAGCCCCCACCTGGACAGTTTTGGGACTGAAGCTTTCTTT.

This clonotype was found many times. The rearrangement uses TRBV28 and TRBJ2-7; the match to TRBD1 covers 9 bases. CDR1 is MDHEN, CDR2 SYDVKM, per germline. V shed 7 bases, J shed 4 bases, and the junction held 8 bases outside the gene matches. The CDR3 spans 14 residues. CDR3 sequence: CASNPGQGMYEQYF. DNA of the CDR3: TGTGCCAGCAATCCGGGACAGGGAATGTACGAGCAGTACTTC.

The CDR3 here is CASSPGQPLGDEQFF. The CDR3 DNA is TGTGCCAGCAGCCCGGGACAGCCTTTGGGAGATGAGCAGTTCTTC. The rearrangement uses TRBV5-6 and TRBJ2-1; 7 bases are a match to TRBD1. Per germline, CDR1 SGHDT and CDR2 YYEEEE. Trimming removed 4 bases from V and 8 bases from J; junction bases left unmatched: 12. This CDR3 comprises 15 residues.

This clonotype was observed many times. The rearrangement joins TRBV20-1 to TRBJ2-2, with 10 bases matching TRBD2. This CDR3 comprises 19 residues. Germline V gene sequence: CDR1 DFQATT, CDR2 SNEGSKA (reference sequence). Trimming at V came to 3 bases and at J to 1 base, leaving 14 bases not matched to a gene. For the CDR3, the DNA is TGCAGTGCTAGGAGCCGCCCTAGCGGGAGTCCTGTGAACACCGGGGAGCTGTTTTTT. Translated, it gives CSARSRPSGSPVNTGELFF.

The table lists this clonotype with many counts. The chain links TRBV7-2 to TRBJ2-1, with D possibly being TRBD1 (6 bases). Germline-derived CDR1 and CDR2 are SGHTA and FQGNSA. The CDR3 totals 13 residues. With 6 bases removed from V and 7 bases from J, the gap between germline ends came to 13 bases. The CDR3 here is CASRQGPGNEQFF. The CDR3 DNA is TGTGCCAGCAGACAGGGCCCTGGGAATGAGCAGTTCTTC.

This clonotype has more than one count but fewer than ten. The J gene is TRBJ2-7, the V gene TRBV29-1, with D possibly matching TRBD2 (5 bases). There are 13 residues in the CDR3. The V gene's germline CDR1 is SQVTM and CDR2 ANQGSEA. Between the trimmed V and J ends, which lost 7 bases and 3 bases, there was a span of 16 bases. The CDR3 nucleotides read TGCAGCGCCGTCGACACGGGAATCTACGAGCAGTACTTC. It is translated as CSAVDTGIYEQYF.

There are many counts of this clonotype. V usage is TRBV12-3 or TRBV12-4 and J usage is TRBJ1-2; D remains unclear. V lost 4 bases, J lost 10 bases, and 22 bases lay in between. This CDR3 comprises 15 residues. The CDR3 bases are TGTGCCAGCAGTTCCCGTCATGTCGGCCTTCGCTCCTACACCTTC. Amino acid sequence: CASSSRHVGLRSYTF.